Listed below are T cell receptor beta chains from one sample, sequenced in a study of T cell responses to AZD1222 COVID-19 vaccine. Libraries were prepared by immunoSEQ multiplex PCR; TCRdb keeps only in-frame clonotypes and omits some of them. Counted here are over 95,000 clones, just over 90% occurring once; the ten biggest clones make up approximately 4.9%. Sequences were derived from peripheral blood, sampled on day 0 of AZD1222 vaccination. These receptors were obtained from an adult in good health. Each CDR3 is given with its conserved first and last residue. The D gene is left open where the match is weak. Clone sizes are given selectively: once, few, many, or a class where the clone is expanded.

clone_size,j_call,d_call,v_call,cdr3_aa,cdr3_nt
NA,TRBJ1-2,NA,TRBV4-3,CASSQDVGVLAGYTF,TGCGCCAGCAGCCAAGATGTGGGGGTCCTGGCCGGCTACACCTTC
NA,TRBJ1-6,TRBD1,TRBV5-4,CASSPSEGAHSPLHF,TGTGCCAGCAGCCCCTCAGAGGGGGCGCATTCACCCCTCCACTTT
once,TRBJ1-6,TRBD1,TRBV3-1/TRBV3-2,CASSQGQGTNSPLHF,TGTGCCAGCAGCCAGGGACAGGGGACTAATTCACCCCTCCACTTT
NA,TRBJ1-2,NA,TRBV30,CAWSVRANRGYTF,TGTGCCTGGAGTGTTCGAGCCAACCGCGGCTACACCTTC
NA,TRBJ1-2,NA,TRBV21-1,CASSTQEEGAYGYTF,TGTGCCAGCAGCACCCAAGAAGAAGGAGCCTATGGCTACACCTTC
NA,TRBJ1-2,NA,TRBV5-4,CASSSWAGVNYGYTF,TGTGCCAGCAGCTCCTGGGCGGGGGTCAACTATGGCTACACCTTC
NA,TRBJ1-5,NA,TRBV10-3,CAISAVGLHQPQHF,TGTGCCATCAGTGCTGTCGGACTGCATCAGCCCCAGCATTTT
NA,TRBJ2-7,NA,TRBV25-1,CASSENRDEQYF,TGTGCCAGCAGTGAGAACAGGGACGAGCAGTACTTC
NA,TRBJ1-6,NA,TRBV5-1,CASSVRQAYNSPLHF,TGCGCCAGCAGCGTAAGACAGGCCTATAATTCACCCCTCCACTTT
NA,TRBJ1-1,NA,TRBV20-1,CSASGGFKAFF,TGCAGTGCTAGTGGGGGTTTTAAAGCTTTCTTT
NA,TRBJ1-4,NA,TRBV28,CASSLNADALAKLFF,TGTGCCAGCAGTTTAAATGCGGACGCATTGGCCAAACTGTTTTTT
NA,TRBJ1-4,NA,TRBV4-3,CASSQDWGMRVEKLFF,TGCGCCAGCAGCCAAGATTGGGGTATGCGGGTGGAAAAACTGTTTTTT
NA,TRBJ2-5,NA,TRBV6-5,CASSGWVLETQYF,TGTGCCAGCAGCGGGTGGGTGCTGGAGACCCAGTACTTC
once,TRBJ2-6,NA,TRBV7-9,CASSLPLPGANVLTF,TGTGCCAGCAGCTTACCCCTCCCCGGGGCCAACGTCCTGACTTTC
NA,TRBJ1-3,TRBD1,TRBV28,CASSLCPPTGKGNTIYF,TGTGCCAGCAGTTTATGCCCCCCGACAGGGAAGGGAAACACCATATATTTT
NA,TRBJ2-2,NA,TRBV6-5,CATAGQLNTGELFF,TGTGCCACCGCTGGACAGCTAAACACCGGGGAGCTGTTTTTT
few,TRBJ2-3,TRBD1,TRBV7-6,CASSRQGASTDTQYF,TGTGCCAGCAGCCGACAGGGGGCGAGCACAGATACGCAGTATTTT
NA,TRBJ1-4,TRBD1,TRBV4-1,CASSQVSRGTADEKLFF,TGCGCCAGCAGCCAAGTATCGCGAGGGACAGCAGATGAAAAACTGTTTTTT
NA,TRBJ2-5,TRBD2,TRBV6-6,CASSYPSGRGHGTQYF,TGTGCCAGCAGTTACCCCAGCGGGAGGGGGCATGGGACCCAGTACTTC
once,TRBJ1-1,NA,TRBV5-1,CASSLTTVNTEAFF,TGCGCCAGCAGCCTAACGACGGTGAACACTGAAGCTTTCTTT
NA,TRBJ2-7,NA,TRBV5-8,CASSLAAYEQYF,TGTGCCAGCAGCTTGGCAGCCTACGAGCAGTACTTC
NA,TRBJ1-5,NA,TRBV24-1,CATSEGPYSNQPQHF,TGTGCCACCAGTGAGGGACCTTATAGCAATCAGCCCCAGCATTTT
NA,TRBJ1-2,NA,TRBV7-2,CASSLAGQTNYGYTF,TGTGCCAGCAGCTTAGCTGGCCAGACTAACTATGGCTACACCTTC
NA,TRBJ2-5,NA,TRBV9,CASSVGNQETQYF,TGTGCCAGCAGCGTAGGAAATCAAGAGACCCAGTACTTC
NA,TRBJ1-1,TRBD1,TRBV7-2,CASSPTGGVGTEAFF,TGTGCCAGCAGCCCCACAGGGGGCGTGGGGACTGAAGCTTTCTTT
NA,TRBJ2-7,NA,TRBV6-4,CARDSYEQYF,TGTGCCCGAGACAGCTACGAGCAGTACTTC
NA,TRBJ1-1,NA,TRBV28,CASSSPLGGRRTEAFF,TGTGCCAGCAGTTCCCCGCTTGGGGGGCGGAGAACTGAAGCTTTCTTT
NA,TRBJ2-3,TRBD2,TRBV27,CASSLLGTSGGSTDTQYF,TGTGCCAGCAGTTTATTGGGGACTAGCGGGGGAAGCACAGATACGCAGTATTTT
NA,TRBJ1-5,NA,TRBV15,CATRDGGFSNQPQHF,TGTGCCACCAGAGATGGTGGATTTAGCAATCAGCCCCAGCATTTT
NA,TRBJ1-4,NA,TRBV3-1/TRBV3-2,CASSQWTGNEKLFF,TGTGCCAGCAGCCAATGGACGGGGAATGAAAAACTGTTTTTT
NA,TRBJ2-2,TRBD1,TRBV5-1,CASSLTPTSTGVRTGELFF,TGCGCCAGCAGCTTGACTCCTACTTCGACAGGGGTCCGTACCGGGGAGCTGTTTTTT
NA,TRBJ1-5,TRBD1,TRBV7-2,CASSSHRGQGNQPQHF,TGTGCCAGCAGCTCCCACAGGGGGCAAGGCAATCAGCCCCAGCATTTT
NA,TRBJ1-1,TRBD1,TRBV13,CASSISTGRNTEAFF,TGTGCCAGCAGCATCTCGACAGGGAGGAACACTGAAGCTTTCTTT
NA,TRBJ1-3,NA,TRBV12-1,CASSGTGGSGNTIYF,TGTGCCAGCTCCGGGACAGGGGGCTCTGGAAACACCATATATTTT
NA,TRBJ2-1,TRBD2,TRBV7-9,CASSPIAGVKDEQFF,TGTGCCAGCAGCCCTATAGCGGGGGTGAAGGATGAGCAGTTCTTC
NA,TRBJ1-1,TRBD1,TRBV2,CASSYRDRGTTEAFF,TGTGCCAGCAGTTACCGGGACAGGGGGACCACTGAAGCTTTCTTT
NA,TRBJ2-7,TRBD1,TRBV5-1,CASSSGQLFSEQYF,TGCGCCAGCAGCTCGGGACAGCTTTTCTCCGAGCAGTACTTC
NA,TRBJ1-5,NA,TRBV15,CATRQINQPQHF,TGTGCCACCAGACAGATCAATCAGCCCCAGCATTTT
NA,TRBJ2-3,TRBD1,TRBV6-4,CASSDRQGARDTQYF,TGTGCCAGCAGTGACAGGCAGGGGGCCAGAGATACGCAGTATTTT
NA,TRBJ1-2,NA,TRBV19,CATRTDSYGYTF,TGTGCCACCCGGACGGATTCCTATGGCTACACCTTC
NA,TRBJ2-5,TRBD1,TRBV18,CASSGQGTETQYF,TGTGCCAGCTCAGGACAGGGAACAGAGACCCAGTACTTC
few,TRBJ1-2,NA,TRBV6-5,CASTDRHYGYTF,TGTGCCAGCACCGACAGGCATTATGGCTACACCTTC
NA,TRBJ2-1,TRBD2,TRBV29-1,CSVALAGGLGQFF,TGCAGCGTTGCTCTAGCGGGGGGGTTGGGGCAGTTCTTC
NA,TRBJ1-3,NA,TRBV28,CASSIRGSGNTIYF,TGTGCCAGCTCGATCCGGGGCTCTGGAAACACCATATATTTT
NA,TRBJ2-7,TRBD1,TRBV7-6,CASSTGQPYEQYF,TGTGCCAGCAGCACGGGACAGCCCTACGAGCAGTACTTC
NA,TRBJ2-3,NA,TRBV4-1,CASSHPLMGDTQYF,TGCGCCAGCAGCCACCCTTTAATGGGGGATACGCAGTATTTT
NA,TRBJ2-7,TRBD1,TRBV5-1,CASSLAGQANLYEQYF,TGCGCCAGCAGCTTGGCAGGACAGGCGAACCTCTACGAGCAGTACTTC
NA,TRBJ1-2,NA,TRBV10-3,CAINNPGAGHHGYTF,TGTGCCATCAATAATCCCGGGGCAGGACATCATGGCTACACCTTC